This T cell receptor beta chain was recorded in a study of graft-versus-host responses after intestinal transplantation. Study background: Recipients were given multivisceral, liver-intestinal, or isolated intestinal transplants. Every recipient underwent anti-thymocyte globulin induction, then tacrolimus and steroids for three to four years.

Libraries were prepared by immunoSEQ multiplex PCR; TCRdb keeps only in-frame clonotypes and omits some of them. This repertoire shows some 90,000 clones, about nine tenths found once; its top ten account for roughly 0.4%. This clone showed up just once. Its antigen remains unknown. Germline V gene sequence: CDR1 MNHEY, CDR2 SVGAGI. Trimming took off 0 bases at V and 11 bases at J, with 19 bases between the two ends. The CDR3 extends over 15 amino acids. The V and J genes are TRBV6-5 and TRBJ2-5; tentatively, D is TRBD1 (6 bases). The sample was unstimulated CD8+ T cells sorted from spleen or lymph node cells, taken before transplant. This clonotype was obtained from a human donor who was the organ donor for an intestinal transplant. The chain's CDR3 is CASSYSIPGVGEQYF. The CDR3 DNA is TGTGCCAGCAGTTACTCGATCCCAGGGGTGGGTGAGCAGTACTTC.